The rows below give T cell receptor beta chains drawn from one sample of a study of beta chain features in type 1 diabetes. Sequencing was performed with immunoSEQ multiplex PCR; in TCRdb, only in-frame clones are kept and a portion is missing. Here the sample spans roughly 300,000 clones, roughly an eighth being singletons. Source material: naive CD4+ T cells from blood. All receptors derive from a man in his thirties or forties with type 1 diabetes. CDR3s include the opening cysteine and the closing phenylalanine or tryptophan. A D gene is named only where the DNA matches it firmly. A row's size may be missing; if present it is once, few, many or a size class.

d_gene: TRBD2; j_gene: TRBJ2-3; abundance: -; v_gene: TRBV2; CDR3aa: CASSGTSGSYTQYF; CDR3nt: TGTGCCAGCAGTGGGACTAGCGGGAGTTATACGCAGTATTTT
d_gene: TRBD1; j_gene: TRBJ2-3; abundance: few; v_gene: TRBV7-3; CDR3aa: CASSYRGSTDTQYF; CDR3nt: TGTGCCAGCAGTTACAGGGGAAGCACAGATACGCAGTATTTT
d_gene: TRBD1; j_gene: TRBJ2-2; abundance: -; v_gene: TRBV6-1; CDR3aa: CATIPGTGYAGELFF; CDR3nt: TGTGCCACAATTCCCGGGACAGGGTATGCCGGGGAGCTGTTTTTT
d_gene: TRBD1; j_gene: TRBJ2-1; abundance: few; v_gene: TRBV18; CDR3aa: CASSYQGADNEQFF; CDR3nt: TGTGCCAGCTCATATCAGGGGGCGGACAATGAGCAGTTCTTC
d_gene: TRBD2; j_gene: TRBJ2-7; abundance: -; v_gene: TRBV28; CDR3aa: CASSSPFVAGVAEESSYEQYF; CDR3nt: TGTGCCAGCAGTTCGCCGTTCGTAGCGGGAGTAGCCGAGGAGAGCTCCTACGAGCAGTACTTC
d_gene: -; j_gene: TRBJ1-2; abundance: -; v_gene: TRBV2; CDR3aa: CASKGDDYGYTF; CDR3nt: TGTGCCAGCAAGGGAGATGACTATGGCTACACCTTC
d_gene: -; j_gene: TRBJ2-1; abundance: -; v_gene: TRBV7-2; CDR3aa: CASSPSRQRAAEQFF; CDR3nt: TGTGCCAGCAGCCCTAGCCGGCAAAGGGCGGCCGAGCAGTTCTTC
d_gene: TRBD1; j_gene: TRBJ1-2; abundance: few; v_gene: TRBV5-6; CDR3aa: CASSVQGGANYGYTF; CDR3nt: TGTGCCAGCAGCGTACAGGGGGGAGCTAACTATGGCTACACCTTC
d_gene: -; j_gene: TRBJ2-6; abundance: -; v_gene: TRBV25-1; CDR3aa: CASSLPGTGANVLTF; CDR3nt: TGTGCCAGCAGTCTACCAGGGACTGGGGCCAACGTCCTGACTTTC
d_gene: -; j_gene: TRBJ2-1; abundance: -; v_gene: TRBV15; CDR3aa: CATSRDQGGYDRPRQFF; CDR3nt: TGTGCCACCAGCAGAGATCAAGGAGGGTACGACCGGCCTAGGCAGTTCTTC
d_gene: -; j_gene: TRBJ2-7; abundance: few; v_gene: TRBV1; CDR3aa: CTSSQQEVRGNSEQYF; CDR3nt: TGCACCAGCAGCCAACAGGAGGTCAGGGGCAATAGCGAGCAGTACTTC
d_gene: -; j_gene: TRBJ1-2; abundance: few; v_gene: TRBV5-1; CDR3aa: CASGQLYGYTF; CDR3nt: TGCGCCAGCGGACAGCTCTATGGCTACACCTTC
d_gene: TRBD2; j_gene: TRBJ2-7; abundance: -; v_gene: TRBV5-1; CDR3aa: CASSLVRGAGGDEQYF; CDR3nt: TGCGCCAGCAGCTTGGTGAGGGGAGCGGGAGGTGACGAGCAGTACTTC